This TCR beta chain stems from a study of human T cells and chemical hapten exposure. About this clonotype itself: Its antigen is not known.

Study-level points and caveats: Expanded TCRs showed more large CDR3 clusters than pre-sensitization or healthy control sets.

TCRdb ran MiXCR on the RACE reads and lists one entry per CDR3 protein. The sample lists around 160,000 distinct CDR3 sequences; about 15% were seen once. With 6 bases removed from V and 2 bases from J, the gap between germline ends came to 19 bases. Germline-derived CDR1 and CDR2 are DFQATT and SNEGSKA (reference sequence). The CDR3 loop spans 15 amino acids. Sample time point: patch test 1, 2 weeks after DPC sensitization. Treatment of the sample: therapeutic diphenylcyclopropenone sensitization with weekly scalp DPC. The source was whole blood, collected in connection with sensitization to the hapten diphenylcyclopropenone (DPC). The source is a woman in her 30s with alopecia areata. Some clones in this sample may be carry-over from other donors' samples. This chain uses TRBV20-1 with TRBJ2-5, with D perhaps assigned TRBD1 or TRBD2 (6 bases each). CDR3 residues: CSAGSPTGAQETQYF. CDR3 coding DNA: TGCAGTGCCGGGAGTCCCACGGGGGCGCAAGAGACCCAGTACTTC.